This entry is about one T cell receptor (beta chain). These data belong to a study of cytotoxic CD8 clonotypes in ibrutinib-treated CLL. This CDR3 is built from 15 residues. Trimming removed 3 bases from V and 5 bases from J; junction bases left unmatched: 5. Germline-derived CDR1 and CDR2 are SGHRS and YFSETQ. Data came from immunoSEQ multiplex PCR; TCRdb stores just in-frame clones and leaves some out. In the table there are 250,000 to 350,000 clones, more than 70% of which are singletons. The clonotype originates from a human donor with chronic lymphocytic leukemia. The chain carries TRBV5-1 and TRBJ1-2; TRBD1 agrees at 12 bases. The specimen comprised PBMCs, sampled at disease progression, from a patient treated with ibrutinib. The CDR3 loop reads CASSWGTGGLYGYTF. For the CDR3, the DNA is TGCGCCAGCAGCTGGGGGACAGGGGGCCTTTATGGCTACACCTTC. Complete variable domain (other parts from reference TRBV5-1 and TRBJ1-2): KAGVTQTPRYLIKTRGQQVTLSCSPISGHRSVSWYQQTPGQGLQFLFEYFSETQRNKGNFPGRFSGRQFSNSRSEMNVSTLELGDSALYLCASSWGTGGLYGYTFGSGTRLTVV.